This T cell receptor beta chain was captured by sequencing in a study of cytomegalovirus exposure and HLA in healthy donors (dated by TCRdb to about 2017). The study in broad terms: In an earlier analysis of some 550 of the donors, less than 350 Gb of sequence data and approximately 100 million unique TCR beta sequences from about 179 million T cells were reported. About 310 gigabases of sequencing data and tens of millions of unique TCR sequences were included in an early release covering about 600 HLA-typed donors. Every repertoire in the discovery cohort had been generated on one and the same sequencing platform. Five DR-DQ haplotypes were treated as single units for association and clustering because of strong linkage in the cohort. The study aimed to test whether signatures of past pathogen exposure could be identified by cataloging public T cell receptors. In a later analysis, previously published TCR beta repertoires from 550 to 750 donors were re-analyzed and high-resolution HLA genotyping was added so that TCR occurrence patterns could be studied. In an earlier analysis of a few hundred of the donors, high-throughput TCR beta sequencing was used to judge whether each TCR beta V gene segment behaved as functional or pseudogenic. The number of donors typed differed by locus, with about 629-630 for A, B, C, DRB1 and DQB1, about 500 for DQA1, over 600 for DPA1, and under 490 for DPB1. On average, roughly 250,000 unique TCR beta nucleotide sequences were sequenced per donor among about 400 genotyped donors of the cohort, with 15% to 20% of those sequences being non-productive. A separate validation cohort of 90 to 150 different subjects was used in addition to the 666-subject first cohort. HLA typing covered class I and class II loci at four-digit resolution. The genetic ancestry cluster associated with self-reported Caucasian donors included roughly four fifths of the roughly 390 genotyped donors. Rather than drawing on any new phenotypic data, the later analysis identified candidate immune exposures from TCR beta sequences and the way those sequences occurred across donors. A later genetic analysis took genome-wide SNP genotypes for about 55% of the 666 donors and used that subset as a discovery cohort. The T cell repertoires of around 670 subjects were profiled by immunosequencing and related to cytomegalovirus serostatus. Alongside the repertoire data, information on donor age, sex, ethnicity and CMV serostatus was compiled. To predict cytomegalovirus infection status, the study combined high-throughput TCR immunosequencing, statistical association of individual TCRs with disease status, and machine learning. What the authors observed across the whole study: In a later analysis, some 17,000 TCR beta sequences were associated with specific HLA alleles at a false discovery rate of 0.05. In a later analysis, TCR association rates were found to vary across HLA loci, with the most associated TCRs seen for DRB1 alleles and the fewest for HLA-C alleles. Because HLA typing was missing for some donors at each locus, association tests included only the typed subset. The authors suggested that the approach could potentially be generalized to other disease states and immunological phenotypes. In a later analysis, most CMV-associated TCR beta chains were found to appear HLA-restricted, with HLA associations seemingly driven largely by CMV exposure. Roughly uniform sequencing depth across donors was assumed in presence/absence analyses, although this assumption may not hold. The 87-base-pair reads could not distinguish some IMGT-functional V segments, including TRBV6-2 and TRBV6-3, so those segments were excluded. Most TCR sequences were seen in very few donors, while some public TCRs were found in many individuals. A cluster of highly shared sequence variants was judged likely to be a technical artifact of the sequencing pipeline. The study gave a list of about 170 TCR beta chains associated with cytomegalovirus. A further reported finding was that TCR beta sequences accurately predicted the HLA-A and HLA-B alleles for most subjects in the first cohort. A later analysis found that HLA-associated TCR beta chains were more clonally expanded and had lower generation probabilities than equally common non-associated chains. In an earlier analysis of around 600 of the donors, most TCR beta V segments were observed in productive rearrangements about 90% or about 30% of the time, broadly matching IMGT annotations. Because counts were too low, seventeen rarely observed V segments, including chromosome 9 orphons, were excluded from the earlier analysis of 587 of the donors. Cytomegalovirus status was reported to be diagnosed by the classifier with high specificity and sensitivity in both the original and validation cohorts. Several of the top co-occurrence clusters appeared to be linked to parvovirus B19, influenza, CMV and Epstein-Barr virus, according to a later analysis. In a later genetic analysis, a missense DCLRE1C variant was associated with V-gene and J-gene trimming of TCR beta chains, and the association was replicated in an independent cohort. Strong co-occurrence of HLA alleles, especially DR and DQ, made assigning TCR associations to individual alleles difficult. Three of the identified cytomegalovirus-associated TCR beta chains were confirmed in vitro to be specific for cytomegalovirus antigens. CMV serostatus was the only immune exposure information available for the cohort. Compared with the approximately 600-donor mean, donors in an Asian-associated ancestry cluster had fewer N-insertions in productive TCRs, according to a later genetic analysis. Linkage disequilibrium might explain the correlated functional status among segregating V segments, but an unknown experimental factor could not be ruled out. The cohort was sequenced for TCR beta chains only, and without alpha or paired-chain data the features that could be detected were limited.

The cohort consisted of approximately 670 healthy bone marrow donors. At the time of sampling, all cohort members were nominally healthy, though unrecorded immune exposures were likely present. The donor tested CMV seronegative, placing the donor among the roughly 350 seronegative members of the cohort. A peripheral blood sample was provided by each donor, and peripheral blood mononuclear cells were used for TCR beta sequencing. The Qiagen DNeasy Blood Extraction Kit was used to extract genomic DNA from the blood cell samples. About this clone itself: Its antigen is not yet known. No quality values exist for individual bases; no much larger clone is one base distant.

The cysteine opens and the phenylalanine closes a CDR3 of 14 amino acids. Left in the record is the CDR3 DNA by itself, 42 bases read in frame from the first base. V is cut by 3 bases and J by 0 bases, and the space between the germline ends is 9 bases. CDR1 KGHSH and CDR2 LQKENI are derived from the germline V gene. Libraries were built with the immunoSEQ multiplex PCR assay. For the multiplex PCR, a mixture combining 60 forward primers for TCR Vbeta segments and 13 reverse primers for TCR Jbeta segments was used. Amplification of the CDR3 region of rearranged TCR beta genes was performed with a multiplex PCR assay on genomic DNA. The Illumina HiSeq System was used to sequence the amplified TCR beta libraries as 87-base-pair reads. The study's processing was this. In a later analysis, 77 million or so unique TCR beta chains were counted across the 666 repertoires, and around 11 million of these chains were shared by at least two donors. To remove PCR and sequencing errors, raw reads were error-corrected and collapsed into unique sequences using a nearest-neighbor algorithm that merged closely related sequences. Alignment of CDR3 sequences to IMGT reference sequences was used to assign V, D and J gene segments. Each retained sequence needed at least a six-nucleotide match to both a V gene segment and a J gene segment. A rearrangement was called productive if the CDR3 had no stop codons and remained in frame with V and J, and every other rearrangement was called non-productive. Following IMGT convention, CDR3 was defined as the stretch from the second conserved V-encoded cysteine to the conserved J-encoded phenylalanine. The earlier analysis of fewer than 700 of the donors excluded sequences that lacked an unambiguous match to a single V gene segment. An earlier analysis of several hundred of the donors called V segments functional above 56.7% productive rearrangements and segregating when the between-donor standard deviation exceeded 5%. A statistical classification framework was developed to diagnose cytomegalovirus status using the catalog of TCR beta chain sequences. A later analysis assigned V and J genes by comparing TCR nucleotide sequences with IMGT/GENE-DB human TR gene sequences. The TCRdist pipeline was used in a later analysis to assign CDR3 sequences and most-parsimonious VDJ recombination scenarios. In a later analysis, each TCR beta chain was defined by its CDR3 amino acid sequence together with its V-gene family, and reads without a unique V-gene family were excluded. A later analysis removed 550 to 700 highly shared, low-generation-probability nucleotide sequences to deal with suspected cross-contamination and a sequencing artifact. A later analysis calculated a clonal expansion index for each public chain from normalized within-repertoire ranks of inferred template counts. A later analysis computed generation probabilities with a VDJ recombination model fitted to out-of-frame rearrangements, and checked the results against IGoR. In a later analysis, TCR-TCR, TCR-HLA and TCR-CMV co-occurrence was scored with hypergeometric tests, and a repertoire-size bias correction was applied to TCR pairs. A later analysis estimated false discovery rates by permuting HLA or CMV assignments 20 times. In a later analysis, co-occurring TCRs were grouped with DBSCAN, and TCRdist sequence similarity was added when clustering was performed within HLA-allele-positive subsets. For co-occurrence clustering, repertoires with fewer than 30,000 or more than 120,000 public chains were excluded, along with five or six repertoires with anomalous nucleotide sharing. TCRdb obtained this table from immuneACCESS and retained in-frame rearrangements with V and J assigned. These tables miss some clones; where compared with another copy, unresolved V genes account for less than half of the shortfall, and the remainder is unexplained. V, J and clone size reflect that table, while D and trimming were determined from the DNA. Recorded for this sample are 110,000 to 150,000 clones; 70% to 85% of them occurred a single time. The ten largest clones add up to 1.9% of the sample.

What was sequenced was PBMCs. Here the chain combines TRBV18 and TRBJ2-7, with TRBD2 perhaps the D gene, on 5 matching bases. This receptor was identified in a woman in her 40s in good health and CMV-seronegative. The bases read TGTGCCAGCTCACCGGCGGGTAACTCCTACGAGCAGTACTTC. This yields the protein CASSPAGNSYEQYF.